The 32 T cell receptor beta chains reported below all come from one sample, sequenced in a study of tumor-infiltrating lymphocytes in primary liver carcinoma. With a constant-region primer, TCR beta cDNA was made from approximately 510 ng of total RNA. Slightly modified ARM-PCR served as the procedure for the TCR beta libraries. These libraries came from three rounds of nested multiplex PCR. PCR rounds one and two used TRBV1-TRBV30 forward primers with a C-beta reverse primer for 10 cycles each. MiXCR was run by TCRdb on the multiplex PCR reads, yielding one entry per CDR3 protein. This table holds tens of thousands of distinct CDR3 sequences, roughly 72% found once. Total RNA and DNA came together from approximately 20-30 mg of bulk tissue without cell sorting. The sample was liver tumor tissue from sampling region 1. Subset meaning: tumor region T1, superior pole. Receptor source: a man aged 35 to 55 with primary liver carcinoma and hepatitis B virus infection.

As to this clonotype: At one end, the junction sequence differs from germline, possibly due to a read error. This chain uses TRBV30 with TRBJ2-6; D gene ambiguous. CDR3 length: 14 residues. CDR1 and CDR2 from the germline V gene are GTSNPN and SVGIG (reference sequence). The chain's CDR3 is CVWSLPSGANVLTF. CDR3 DNA: TGTGTCTGGAGTCTTCCTTCAGGGGCCAACGTCCTGACTTTC.

Concerning this clonotype: Possible read error: a much larger clone is one base away. V gene TRBV28 combines with J gene TRBJ2-1, with D possibly matching TRBD2 (6 bases). Germline V gene data show CDR1 as MDHEN and CDR2 as SYDVKM. Trimming removed 6 bases at V and 10 bases at J, with 10 bases between. The CDR3 is 11 amino acids. CDR3 in amino acids: CASRRDGEQFF. The CDR3 DNA reads as TGTGCCAGCAGGCGGGACGGGGAGCAGTTCTTC.

This rearrangement joins TRBV6-5 to TRBJ2-5; 7 bases align to TRBD1. The CDR3 spans 13 residues. V shed 11 bases and J 10 bases; nucleotides not matched to a gene: 16. Germline V gene sequence: CDR1 MNHEY, CDR2 SVGAGI. CDR3 loop: CAGSLTPGQRQYF. The DNA of the CDR3 is TGTGCCGGTAGTCTAACTCCGGGACAGCGCCAGTACTTC.

Regarding this clonotype: At one boundary the junction diverges from the germline segment, which might be a read error. This chain connects TRBV4-1 to TRBJ2-1; 10 bases align to TRBD2. Germline V CDR1 and CDR2: MGHRA, YSYEKL. The CDR3 length is 18 residues. The CDR3 nucleotides read TGCGCCAGCAGCCAAGTAGAGGCTAGCGGGAGCCTCTGCAATGAACAGTTCTTC. Translating gives CASSQVEASGSLCNEQFF.

This clonotype was counted once. It may be a read error: a sequence one base away is much more abundant. The V call is TRBV7-9, the J call TRBJ1-1; TRBD1 might be the D (5 bases). Germline V gives CDR1 SEHNR, CDR2 FQNEAQ (reference sequence). The CDR3 runs 18 residues. The DNA for the CDR3 is TGTGCCAGCAGTGTGCCAGGGAGGCAGGTCGGTAGGAACACTGAAGTTTTCTTT. This sequence encodes CASSVPGRQVGRNTEVFF.

With respect to this clonotype: One end of the junction does not line up with germline, which may come from a read error. The chain carries TRBV6-1 and TRBJ1-5; D is undetermined. The germline CDR1 and CDR2 sequences are MNHNS and SASEGT. This CDR3 region has 15 residues. The CDR3 nucleotides read TGTGTCAGCAGTTATACACACGATAGCAATCAGCCCCGGCATTTT. It codes for CVSSYTHDSNQPRHF.

As for this clonotype: Lacking the conserved final phenylalanine or tryptophan, this CDR3 likely reflects a read error. The rearrangement joins TRBV7-8 to TRBJ1-4, with D possibly matching TRBD1 (5 bases). The CDR3 consists of 15 residues. Germline V gene sequence: CDR1 SGHVS, CDR2 FQNEAQ. DNA of the CDR3: TGTGCCAGCAGCCCGCTGGAGGGGCGAGGCGAAAAGCTGTTTATT. It yields the protein CASSPLEGRGEKLFI.

Turning to this clonotype: The junction and the germline gene differ at one end; a read error may be behind it. V and J are TRBV6-5 and TRBJ1-2; 9 nucleotides match TRBD1. The CDR3 has 14 amino acids. Germline V gene lookup returns CDR1 MNHEY and CDR2 SVGAGI. The CDR3 region has the DNA TGTGCCAGCAGACGCGGGACAGGGAATTATGGTTACACCTTC. Its translation is CASRRGTGNYGYTF.

Concerning this clonotype: This may be a read error: a much more frequent sequence differs by one nucleotide. V gene TRBV2 combines with J gene TRBJ1-2; a possible D gene is TRBD1 (6 bases). The CDR3 has 14 amino acids. The germline gives CDR1 SNHLY, CDR2 FYNNEI. V lost 7 bases, J lost 5 bases, and 17 bases lay in between. The CDR3 nucleotides read TGTGCCAGCAACACCGCGGCAGGGGAATATGGCTACACCTTC. Its translation: CASNTAAGEYGYTF.

This clonotype has a count of ten or more. The chain joins TRBV5-8 to TRBJ1-2; 12 nucleotides match TRBD1. Germline-derived CDR1 and CDR2 are SGHTS and YDEGEE. This CDR3 is built from 16 residues. V dropped 1 base and J dropped 7; count of bases not matched to a gene: 8. In DNA form, the CDR3 reads TGTGCCAGCAGCTTGAAGGGGGACAGGGGGCGCGCTGGCTACACCTTC. It codes for CASSLKGDRGRAGYTF.

Comment on this clonotype: Its ends do not fully match the called genes, so a read error is possible. This chain joins TRBV6-1 and TRBJ1-5, with D uncertain. Germline V gene data show CDR1 as MNHNS and CDR2 as SASEGT. This CDR3 is 16 amino acids long. DNA of the CDR3: TGTGCCAGCAATGACAAGTGGGAGTTAAGCAATCAGCCTCAGCATTTT. It is translated as CASNDKWELSNQPQHF.

This clonotype has only one observation. At one boundary the junction diverges from the germline segment, which might be a read error. This sequence joins TRBV4-2 and TRBJ2-7, with 7 bases that match TRBD2. Per germline, CDR1 LGHNA and CDR2 YNFKEQ. The CDR3 has 15 amino acids. The CDR3 is CASSQDLGTTYEQNF. The CDR3 bases are TGTGCCAGCAGCCAAGATCTCGGGACTACCTACGAGCAGAACTTC.

With regard to this clonotype: Being one base from a much bigger clone, this may be a read error. The conserved phenylalanine or tryptophan is not found at the CDR3 terminus, so this likely reflects a read error. The genes are TRBV5-4 and TRBJ1-6, with 7 bases fitting TRBD1. V dropped 1 base and J dropped 0; count of bases not matched to a gene: 4. The CDR3 runs 17 residues. Germline V gene sequence: CDR1 SGHNT, CDR2 YYREEE (reference sequence). CDR3 region: CASSLRTGFSYNSPLHS. The CDR3 region has the DNA TGTGCCAGCAGCTTGAGGACAGGCTTCTCCTATAATTCACCCCTCCACTCT.

Details on this clonotype: Germline and junction disagree at one end, which may indicate a read error. J is TRBJ2-1 and V is TRBV7-8, with D perhaps matching TRBD1 or TRBD2 (6 bases each). Looked up from germline, CDR1 is SGHVS and CDR2 is FQNEAQ. The CDR3 runs to 15 residues. The CDR3 bases are TGTGCCAGCAGCAAAAGAGGACTAAGGGACAATGAGCAGTCCTTC. Amino acid sequence: CASSKRGLRDNEQSF.

This chain uses TRBV10-3 with TRBJ2-7, with D possibly matching TRBD1 (6 bases). Trimming removed 8 bases at V and 6 bases at J, with 29 bases between. CDR3 length equals 17 residues. Germline V CDR1 and CDR2: ENHRY, SYGVKD. This CDR3 is CAIGALPPGQVFGEQYF. The CDR3 DNA sequence: TGTGCCATCGGTGCCCTTCCCCCGGGACAAGTGTTCGGCGAGCAGTACTTC.

Ten or more counts support this clonotype. The V and J genes are TRBV4-1 and TRBJ2-1; D is unresolved. Germline CDR1 is MGHRA and CDR2 is YSYEKL. This CDR3 is 17 amino acids long. Trimming cost V 0 bases and J 0 bases, with 12 bases left between them. The CDR3: CASSQDRPGSSYNEQFF. The CDR3, as DNA: TGCGCCAGCAGCCAAGATAGGCCGGGTAGCTCCTACAATGAGCAGTTCTTC.

With regard to this clonotype: An end of the junction does not agree with germline; a read error may underlie this. The rearrangement links TRBV6-1 to TRBJ1-1; unclear D gene. Germline CDR1 MNHNS, CDR2 SASEGT. The CDR3 is 14 amino acids. The CDR3 is CASRPSGPGTEAVF. The CDR3 DNA reads as TGTGCCAGCAGACCCTCCGGACCGGGTACTGAAGCTGTCTTT.

The chain couples TRBV5-1 to TRBJ2-3, with 7 bases fitting TRBD1. CDR3 size: 13 residues. The germline CDR1 and CDR2 sequences are SGHRS and YFSETQ. CDR3 sequence: CDSQQGPGDTQYF. CDR3 coding DNA: TGCGACAGTCAACAGGGGCCCGGAGATACGCAGTATTTT.

In regard to this clonotype: A single base separates this from a much larger clone, so it may be a read error. V gene TRBV2 combines with J gene TRBJ2-7; no firm D call. The CDR3 spans 10 residues. Germline lookup yields CDR1 SNHLY and CDR2 FYNNEI. CDR3 in DNA: TGTACCAGCAGAGCCTACGAGCAGTACTTC. Translating it yields CTSRAYEQYF.

Of note for this clonotype: The junction departs from the called germline gene at one end, perhaps through a read error. The chain joins TRBV6-1 to TRBJ1-2; TRBD1 agrees at 7 bases. Per the germline V gene, CDR1 is MNHNS and CDR2 is SASEGT. The CDR3 runs 13 residues. The CDR3 DNA reads as TGTGCCAGCAGCCGACAGGGTGACTATGGCTACATCTTC. Protein: CASSRQGDYGYIF.

A single count supports this clonotype. The rearrangement uses TRBV20-1 and TRBJ2-3; D call uncertain. V lost 5 bases and J lost 6, with 12 bases in between. CDR1 and CDR2 (germline): DFQATT, SNEGSKA (reference sequence). The CDR3 sequence is 12 residues long. CDR3 bases: TGCAGTGCTGCCCAACAGAGGGATACGCAGTATTTT. Its translation is CSAAQQRDTQYF.

This chain connects TRBV27 to TRBJ1-1; 9 nucleotides line up with TRBD1. CDR1 is MNHEY and CDR2 is SMNVEV in the germline V gene (reference sequence). Germline trimming cut 1 base from V and 12 bases from J; bases unmatched to any gene: 6. The CDR3 extends over 13 amino acids. CDR3 region: CASSLLGQGKTFF. CDR3 coding DNA: TGTGCCAGCAGTTTATTGGGACAGGGAAAGACTTTCTTT.

In this sample, this clonotype turned up a few times. This sequence may be a read error, since a much larger clone differs from it by one base. The J gene is TRBJ1-1, the V gene TRBV12-3 or TRBV12-4; D might be TRBD1 (5 bases). The CDR3 runs to 13 residues. Deletions cut 5 bases from V and 4 bases from J, with 11 bases between. CDR3 nucleotides: TGTGCCAGCAGTCGGGGCATGGGCACTGAAGCTTTCTTT. This sequence encodes CASSRGMGTEAFF.

About this clonotype: Being one base from a much bigger clone, this may be a read error. CDR3 nucleotide sequence: TGTGTCAGCGCAGGCGGGAGGTTCGGCGGGGAGCTGTTTTTT. Its protein is CVSAGGRFGGELFF. The chain is built from TRBV12-3 or TRBV12-4 and TRBJ2-2; TRBD2 matches 8 bases. The CDR3 runs 14 residues.

As regards this clonotype: Germline is not matched at one junction end, which may reflect a read error. The chain couples TRBV12-3 or TRBV12-4 to TRBJ2-1; unclear D gene. The CDR3 has 12 residues. This chain's CDR3 is CVSSLGYSEQFF. Here the CDR3 DNA reads TGTGTCAGCAGTCTGGGCTACAGTGAGCAGTTCTTC.

Concerning this clonotype: The conserved phenylalanine or tryptophan is not found at the CDR3 terminus, so this likely reflects a read error. The V gene is TRBV11-2, the J gene TRBJ1-1, with D possibly TRBD1 on 5 matching bases. Germline assignment: CDR1 SGHAT and CDR2 FQNNGV. The CDR3 length is 13 residues. Here the CDR3 DNA reads TGTGTCAGCAGTTTAGGCGGGGGCACTGAAGCTTTCTTA. This sequence encodes CVSSLGGGTEAFL.

The genes are TRBV11-1 and TRBJ2-5; D is unclear. The CDR3 has 18 amino acids. Trimming removed 2 bases at V and 5 bases at J, with 24 bases between. Germline lookup yields CDR1 SGHAT and CDR2 FQDESV (reference sequence). The CDR3 loop reads CASSLTLGHADNPETQYF. The CDR3 DNA reads as TGTGCCAGCAGCTTAACCTTAGGGCATGCAGATAATCCGGAGACCCAGTACTTC.

For this clonotype: A read error may produce the germline difference seen at one junction end. CDR3 in amino acids: CARSVTSRETLYF. Here the CDR3 DNA reads TGTGCCCGCAGCGTGACTAGTCGAGAGACCCTGTACTTC. The chain recombines TRBV6-6 with TRBJ2-5; tentatively, D is TRBD2 (6 bases). The V gene's germline CDR1 is MNHNY and CDR2 SVGAGI (reference sequence). This CDR3 is built from 13 residues.

Points on this clonotype: The conserved phenylalanine or tryptophan normally closing the CDR3 is absent here, so this likely arose from a read error. The chain couples TRBV6-5 to TRBJ2-7, with D perhaps assigned TRBD1 or TRBD2 (5 bases each). Germline V gene data show CDR1 as MNHEY and CDR2 as SVGAGI. V shed 8 bases and J shed 6 bases, with 20 bases lying between them. This CDR3 has 14 amino acids. The CDR3 sequence: CASSPNPLGTEQYL. CDR3 nucleotides: TGTGCCAGCTCGCCCAATCCCCTGGGGACCGAGCAGTACTTA.

By sample fraction, this clonotype is medium-sized. The chain employs TRBV11-2 and TRBJ2-7; D gene ambiguous. This CDR3 has 14 amino acids. From germline, CDR1 is SGHAT and CDR2 FQNNGV. With 2 bases removed from V and 1 base from J, the gap between germline ends came to 9 bases. CDR3: CASSLQLTSYEQYF. The CDR3 DNA sequence: TGTGCCAGCAGCTTACAACTTACTTCCTACGAGCAGTACTTC.

About this clonotype: The junction departs from the called germline gene at one end, perhaps through a read error. CDR3 nucleotide sequence: TGCGCCAGCTGCCAAGATCAGCTAAATGAAAAACTGTCTTTT. Its translation: CASCQDQLNEKLSF. The chain joins TRBV4-1 to TRBJ1-4; D remains unclear. The CDR3 length is 14 residues. From germline, CDR1 is MGHRA and CDR2 YSYEKL.

This clonotype was detected ten times or more. The chain joins TRBV7-8 to TRBJ1-2; 11 bases map to TRBD1. The ends lost 5 bases at V and 7 bases at J; junction bases unmatched: 6. The CDR3 has 14 residues. Germline-derived CDR1 and CDR2 are SGHVS and FQNEAQ. The CDR3: CASSPRTGGGGYTF. The CDR3 DNA reads as TGTGCCAGCAGCCCCCGGACAGGGGGCGGTGGCTACACCTTC.